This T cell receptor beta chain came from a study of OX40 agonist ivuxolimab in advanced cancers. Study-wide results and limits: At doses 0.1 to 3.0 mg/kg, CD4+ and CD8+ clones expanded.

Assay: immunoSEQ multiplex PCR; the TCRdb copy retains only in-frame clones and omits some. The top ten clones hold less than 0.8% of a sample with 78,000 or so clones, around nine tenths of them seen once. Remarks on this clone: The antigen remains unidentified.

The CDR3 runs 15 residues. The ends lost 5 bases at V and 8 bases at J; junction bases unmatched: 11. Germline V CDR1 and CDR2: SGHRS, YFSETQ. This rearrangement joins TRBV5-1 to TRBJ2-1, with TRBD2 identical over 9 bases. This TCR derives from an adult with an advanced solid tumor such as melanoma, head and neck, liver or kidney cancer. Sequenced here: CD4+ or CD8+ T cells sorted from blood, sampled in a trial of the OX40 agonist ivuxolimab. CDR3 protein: CASSPGTSLTYEQFF. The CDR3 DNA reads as TGCGCCAGCAGTCCCGGGACTAGCCTTACTTATGAGCAGTTCTTC. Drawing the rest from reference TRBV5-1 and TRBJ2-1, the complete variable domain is KAGVTQTPRYLIKTRGQQVTLSCSPISGHRSVSWYQQTPGQGLQFLFEYFSETQRNKGNFPGRFSGRQFSNSRSEMNVSTLELGDSALYLCASSPGTSLTYEQFFGPGTRLTVL.